A selection of T cell receptor beta chains follows, all from one sample in a study of radiation and T cells in renal cell carcinoma. TCRdb's copy holds only in-frame clones and misses some; the assay was immunoSEQ multiplex PCR. The sample has 150,000 to 180,000 clones; approximately 86% are singletons. The sequencing here drew on blood, taken from a patient whose treatment included radiotherapy and nephrectomy. The receptor source for this set is a woman between 45 and 65 years old with renal cell carcinoma. The CDR3 runs from the conserved cysteine through the conserved F or W. A D gene is named only where the DNA matches it firmly. Size tells how often a clone was seen (once, few, many) or the class of an expanded clone, and some rows leave it out.

V gene: TRBV12-5; D gene: TRBD2; J gene: TRBJ2-3; clone size: once; CDR3 DNA: TGTGCTAGTGGTTTGCCTAGCGGGGGGCCTGAGCTAAGAGAAAGCACAGATACGCAGTATTTT; CDR3 protein: CASGLPSGGPELRESTDTQYF
V gene: TRBV5-4; D gene: TRBD1; J gene: TRBJ2-7; clone size: -; CDR3 DNA: TGTGCCAGCAGCTCGCGTCGGACAGGGCCGCACGAGCAGTACTTC; CDR3 protein: CASSSRRTGPHEQYF
V gene: TRBV7-9; D gene: -; J gene: TRBJ2-5; clone size: -; CDR3 DNA: TGTGCCAGCAGCTTAGCAGGCAGGGTGGAGACCCAGTACTTC; CDR3 protein: CASSLAGRVETQYF
V gene: TRBV2; D gene: -; J gene: TRBJ1-5; clone size: once; CDR3 DNA: TGTGCCAGCAGTGAGAGGGGCAGGGTTTATCAGCCCCAGCATTTT; CDR3 protein: CASSERGRVYQPQHF
V gene: TRBV6-6; D gene: TRBD2; J gene: TRBJ2-3; clone size: -; CDR3 DNA: TGTGCCAGCAGTTACTGGACTAGCGGGGGGGCAGATACGCAGTATTTT; CDR3 protein: CASSYWTSGGADTQYF
V gene: TRBV7-2; D gene: -; J gene: TRBJ1-5; clone size: -; CDR3 DNA: TGTGCCAGCAGCTTAACCCAGACGAATCAGCCCCAGCATTTT; CDR3 protein: CASSLTQTNQPQHF
V gene: TRBV19; D gene: TRBD2; J gene: TRBJ2-3; clone size: -; CDR3 DNA: TGTGCCAGGGGAAGCGGGGTTAGCACAGATACGCAGTATTTT; CDR3 protein: CARGSGVSTDTQYF
V gene: TRBV5-6; D gene: -; J gene: TRBJ1-2; clone size: -; CDR3 DNA: TGTGCCAGCAGCTTGATGGGCCCTGATCGCTATGGCTACACCTTC; CDR3 protein: CASSLMGPDRYGYTF
V gene: TRBV5-1; D gene: TRBD1; J gene: TRBJ1-2; clone size: -; CDR3 DNA: TGCGCCAGCAGCTCCCTCCTTCTTACAGGGGCTCAGGGCTACACCTTC; CDR3 protein: CASSSLLLTGAQGYTF
V gene: TRBV25-1; D gene: TRBD1; J gene: TRBJ1-1; clone size: -; CDR3 DNA: TGTGCCAGCAGTTGGACAGGGGGTGGGACTGAAGCTTTCTTT; CDR3 protein: CASSWTGGGTEAFF
V gene: TRBV5-1; D gene: -; J gene: TRBJ1-1; clone size: -; CDR3 DNA: TGCGCCAGCTCCTGGACACGGAACACTGAAGCTTTCTTT; CDR3 protein: CASSWTRNTEAFF
V gene: TRBV4-2; D gene: TRBD2; J gene: TRBJ2-3; clone size: once; CDR3 DNA: TGTGCCAGCAGCCAAGCGTTAGCGGGGGGGCCTATCACAGATACGCAGTATTTT; CDR3 protein: CASSQALAGGPITDTQYF
V gene: TRBV4-2; D gene: -; J gene: TRBJ2-1; clone size: -; CDR3 DNA: TGTGCCAGCAGCCAAGGGGAGAGCTCCTACAATGAGCAGTTCTTC; CDR3 protein: CASSQGESSYNEQFF
V gene: TRBV7-8; D gene: -; J gene: TRBJ1-1; clone size: -; CDR3 DNA: TGTGCCAGCAGCTCCCAGATCCTAACTGGGGGCACTGAAGCTTTCTTT; CDR3 protein: CASSSQILTGGTEAFF
V gene: TRBV9; D gene: TRBD1; J gene: TRBJ1-2; clone size: -; CDR3 DNA: TGTGCCAGCAGCGACCTGGGACAGGGCCATGGCTACACCTTC; CDR3 protein: CASSDLGQGHGYTF
V gene: TRBV5-1; D gene: -; J gene: TRBJ1-6; clone size: -; CDR3 DNA: TGCGCCAGCAGCTTGGAAGGGGCAGTCTCAGATTCACCCCTCCACTTT; CDR3 protein: CASSLEGAVSDSPLHF
V gene: TRBV19; D gene: TRBD1; J gene: TRBJ1-1; clone size: -; CDR3 DNA: TGTGCCAGTAGTATGGGCACAGGGGGAATCACTGAAGCTTTCTTT; CDR3 protein: CASSMGTGGITEAFF
V gene: TRBV7-9; D gene: -; J gene: TRBJ2-1; clone size: -; CDR3 DNA: TGTGCCAGCAGCCCAGAAGCGTACAATGAGCAGTTCTTC; CDR3 protein: CASSPEAYNEQFF
V gene: TRBV5-5; D gene: -; J gene: TRBJ2-1; clone size: -; CDR3 DNA: TGTGCCAGCAGCTTGGTGGGACAAGAGCAGTTCTTC; CDR3 protein: CASSLVGQEQFF
V gene: TRBV19; D gene: -; J gene: TRBJ2-5; clone size: -; CDR3 DNA: TGTGCCAGTAGTACTACAATACAGGGAGCCCAAGAGACCCAGTACTTC; CDR3 protein: CASSTTIQGAQETQYF
V gene: TRBV6-1; D gene: -; J gene: TRBJ2-7; clone size: -; CDR3 DNA: TGTGCCAGCAGTGAGGTCCTCGTGGATGGCTACGAGCAGTACTTC; CDR3 protein: CASSEVLVDGYEQYF
V gene: TRBV5-1; D gene: TRBD1; J gene: TRBJ2-7; clone size: -; CDR3 DNA: TGCGCCAGCAGCCCCCGACAGGGGGCAGTTTACGAGCAGTACTTC; CDR3 protein: CASSPRQGAVYEQYF
V gene: TRBV7-2; D gene: TRBD2; J gene: TRBJ2-7; clone size: -; CDR3 DNA: TGTGCCAGCAGCCCCTATGGGGGGGTCTACGAGCAGTACTTC; CDR3 protein: CASSPYGGVYEQYF
V gene: TRBV5-6; D gene: -; J gene: TRBJ2-2; clone size: -; CDR3 DNA: TGTGCCAGCAGCTTGGTAGTGGGCGGGGAGCTGTTTTTT; CDR3 protein: CASSLVVGGELFF
V gene: TRBV7-2; D gene: -; J gene: TRBJ2-5; clone size: -; CDR3 DNA: TGTGCCAGCAGCTTTATGGGGGGTCAAGAGACCCAGTACTTC; CDR3 protein: CASSFMGGQETQYF
V gene: TRBV30; D gene: -; J gene: TRBJ2-1; clone size: -; CDR3 DNA: TGTGCCTGGGCTCGAGCGTACAATGAGCAGTTCTTC; CDR3 protein: CAWARAYNEQFF
V gene: TRBV7-6; D gene: TRBD2; J gene: TRBJ2-3; clone size: -; CDR3 DNA: TGTGCCAGCCGGGGGGGGCCCTACACAGATACGCAGTATTTT; CDR3 protein: CASRGGPYTDTQYF
V gene: TRBV19; D gene: -; J gene: TRBJ1-1; clone size: -; CDR3 DNA: TGTGCCAGTAGTACCCGTGACGGACAGCCAAACACTGAAGCTTTCTTT; CDR3 protein: CASSTRDGQPNTEAFF
V gene: TRBV7-9; D gene: -; J gene: TRBJ1-6; clone size: -; CDR3 DNA: TGTGCCAGCAGCTCCCGGACAGCAAATTCACCCCTCCACTTT; CDR3 protein: CASSSRTANSPLHF
V gene: TRBV9; D gene: -; J gene: TRBJ1-2; clone size: -; CDR3 DNA: TGTGCCAGCAGCGAACCGGACGGTTATGGCTACACCTTC; CDR3 protein: CASSEPDGYGYTF
V gene: TRBV7-7; D gene: TRBD2; J gene: TRBJ2-5; clone size: -; CDR3 DNA: TGTGCTAGCAGCCCAGTCGGGGGGACGGGCGAGACCCAGTACTTC; CDR3 protein: CASSPVGGTGETQYF
V gene: TRBV25-1; D gene: TRBD1; J gene: TRBJ2-3; clone size: once; CDR3 DNA: TGTGCCAGCAGTGAATGGGGGACAGCTGATACGCAGTATTTT; CDR3 protein: CASSEWGTADTQYF
V gene: TRBV7-9; D gene: -; J gene: TRBJ2-2; clone size: -; CDR3 DNA: TGTGCCAGCAGCTTCCGAGGGTCCGAACCCGGGGAGCTGTTTTTT; CDR3 protein: CASSFRGSEPGELFF
V gene: TRBV7-2; D gene: -; J gene: TRBJ1-2; clone size: -; CDR3 DNA: TGTGCCAGCAGCTTGGCAGGGGATGGCTACACCTTC; CDR3 protein: CASSLAGDGYTF
V gene: TRBV5-6; D gene: -; J gene: TRBJ2-7; clone size: -; CDR3 DNA: TGTGCCAGCAGCTCCAACTTATACGAGCAGTACTTC; CDR3 protein: CASSSNLYEQYF
V gene: TRBV13; D gene: -; J gene: TRBJ2-5; clone size: -; CDR3 DNA: TGTGCCAGCAGCTTAGGTAGGGGTGGGGAGACCCAGTACTTC; CDR3 protein: CASSLGRGGETQYF
V gene: TRBV7-9; D gene: -; J gene: TRBJ2-7; clone size: -; CDR3 DNA: TGTGCCAGCAGCTCGGGATCGGGGACAAGCTACGAGCAGTACTTC; CDR3 protein: CASSSGSGTSYEQYF
V gene: TRBV7-2; D gene: -; J gene: TRBJ1-5; clone size: -; CDR3 DNA: TGTGCCAGCAGCGCAAATGGGGCTTTGCCCCAGCATTTT; CDR3 protein: CASSANGALPQHF
V gene: TRBV21-1; D gene: -; J gene: TRBJ2-7; clone size: -; CDR3 DNA: TGTGCCAGCTCCCAGGCCTTCCGGAGTTACGAGCAGTACTTC; CDR3 protein: CASSQAFRSYEQYF
V gene: TRBV2; D gene: -; J gene: TRBJ2-5; clone size: -; CDR3 DNA: TGTGCCAGCAGCTACGGGACCCAGTACTTC; CDR3 protein: CASSYGTQYF
V gene: TRBV19; D gene: -; J gene: TRBJ1-1; clone size: few; CDR3 DNA: TGTGCCACCGAGGACCGGCATGGGAACACTGAAGCTTTCTTT; CDR3 protein: CATEDRHGNTEAFF
V gene: TRBV7-2; D gene: -; J gene: TRBJ2-7; clone size: -; CDR3 DNA: TGTGCCAGCAGCTTAGATTACAGGGACTACGAGCAGTACTTC; CDR3 protein: CASSLDYRDYEQYF
V gene: TRBV18; D gene: TRBD2; J gene: TRBJ2-5; clone size: -; CDR3 DNA: TGTGCCAGCTCGTCCCCACTAGCGGGGATCCAAGAGACCCAGTACTTC; CDR3 protein: CASSSPLAGIQETQYF
V gene: TRBV9; D gene: -; J gene: TRBJ1-2; clone size: -; CDR3 DNA: TGTGCCAGCAGCGTAGAGGGTGGGCTGGATCCAGAGGGCTACACCTTC; CDR3 protein: CASSVEGGLDPEGYTF